This T cell receptor beta chain is from a study of shared clonotypes between healthy human individuals (dated by TCRdb to 2018 to 2020). With regard to the full study: Two women and three men aged 18 to 49 years were included in the cohort. Per donor, three plates each were used for CD4 naive and CD4 memory, two for CD8 naive, and one for CD8 memory. To increase sequencing depth and limit assay-specific biases, different laboratories used diverse techniques to prepare libraries and sequence TCR repertoires. To estimate repertoire size and how much clonotypes are shared between individuals, the study performed deep sequencing of blood TCR repertoires from roughly five healthy adults. Leukapheresis yielded between about 0.8 and 8.9 billion PBMCs per donor. The paper's findings and limits, for the study overall: Naive subsets generally had larger estimated clonotype richness than memory subsets did. Pairwise subsampling led to the expectation that sequencing depth would affect the degree of clonotype sharing among donors. Compared with non-shared clonotypes, clonotypes shared by all four sorted-subset donors had higher generation probabilities. Sampling was limited to blood, and TCR repertoires in tissue likely differ from TCR repertoires in blood. Even with the large sequencing depth, rarefaction of the sorted-subset datasets indicated that sequencing was incomplete. Approximately 5% of naive CD4, around 4% of naive CD8, around 2.3% of memory CD4, and 0.35% to 0.4% of memory CD8 clonotypes were shared across a few donors. The genetic and exposure-history diversity represented was limited by the small number of donors.

Healthy HIV-negative adults with no recently reported acute infections or vaccinations were included as donors. Only Caucasian adults living in Nashville, Tennessee, USA were represented among the donors. Magnetic negative selection was used to enrich CD4+ T cells, after which naive cells were positively selected on CD45RA and the negative fraction became the memory subset. Blood was obtained by leukapheresis, after which PBMCs were separated by Ficoll-Histopaque density gradient centrifugation and cryopreserved in liquid nitrogen vapor phase. Analytical flow cytometry was used to check the purity and quantity of every magnetically sorted T cell population. From each sorted fraction, genomic DNA was isolated and quantified by UV absorbance on a Nanodrop 2000c. As regards this clone: The clone's antigen remains unknown. Nothing much larger sits one base from this clone, and base qualities are not available.

TCR CDR3 regions were amplified from genomic DNA by multiplex PCR using the deep immunoSEQ assay. Extracted genomic DNA from each cell subset was spread evenly across all wells of several immunoSEQ 96-well plates, with each plate serving as a replicate. For sorted subsets, about 200 ng genomic DNA, equal to about 30,000 T cell genomes, was loaded into each replicate PCR. Purified libraries were measured with a Qubit 3.0 fluorometer, size-checked on a Bioanalyzer 2100, and measured again with the KAPA Library Quantification kit. Every immunoSEQ 96-well plate was sequenced on a dedicated single-read 150-cycle Illumina NextSeq 550 flow cell. The original methods were these. Because the immunoSEQ output included only junctional sequences and no quality scores, the filtering could not be the same as the filtering used for full-length reads. To assign V/J genes and CDR3, sequences were annotated against IMGT germline references using PyIR, a Python wrapper for IgBLAST v1.9. Reads were removed for weak V/J assignments (E-value above 1e-6), missing CDR3, stop codons, out-of-frame junctions, or ambiguous translated residues. V3J clonotypes were defined as sequences sharing an identical inferred V gene, J gene, and CDR3 amino acid sequence. To compute the percentage overlap between repertoires, the number of shared unique clonotypes was divided by the size of the smaller repertoire. Three approaches were used to assess repertoire richness: RTK rarefaction, the Chao1 estimator, and Recon v2.1 estimates of unobserved clonotypes. Generation probabilities for all TCRbeta clonotypes obtained by the gDNA method from a few donors were computed using OLGA. As stored in TCRdb, this immuneACCESS dataset retains in-frame rearrangements with V and J assigned. A fraction of the clones does not appear; measured against another copy, unresolved V genes explain less than half of the discrepancy, and the remainder lacks a known reason. V and J calls and clone size are those listed in that table; D and trimming were worked out from the DNA. The sample table holds a few million clones, of which 85% to 95% were seen once. The ten largest clones take up roughly 0.36% of the sample.

Via the germline V gene (reference sequence), CDR1 is PRHDT and CDR2 FYEKMQ. Trimming at the junction amounts to 1 base on V and 0 bases on J, and the germline ends lie 9 bases apart. Including cysteine and phenylalanine, the CDR3 has 15 amino acids. The only DNA kept is the CDR3, 45 bases in frame from the first base. The chain links TRBV13 with TRBJ1-1; D gene: possibly TRBD1, on 5 matching bases. The sequenced sample consisted of naive CD4+ T cells from PBMCs. The cell subset or site label, read with the paper, signifies: CD45RA+ positively selected. The receptor comes from a man aged 18 to 30 in good health. Some clones in this sample may be carry-over from other donors' samples. The CDR3 region reads CASSLDGALNTEAFF. The DNA sequence follows: TGTGCCAGCAGCTTAGATGGGGCGCTGAACACTGAAGCTTTCTTT.